These T cell receptor beta chains were read from a single sample in a study of blood T cells in healthy people across ages. One entry per CDR3 protein results from TCRdb running MiXCR on the 5' RACE reads. The sample consists of about 640,000 distinct CDR3 sequences, around three fifths of them appearing once. The material sequenced was blood. The origin of the receptors is a man aged 60 to 69 in good health. Each CDR3 is given with its conserved first and last residue. D genes are given only for firm matches. Clone size, where shown, is once, few, many, or a class for clones that have expanded.

d_call	clone_size	v_call	j_call	cdr3_nt	cdr3_aa
NA	few	TRBV5-1	TRBJ2-1	TGCGCCAGCAGCTTCGACGGGGGCGGCTACAATGAGCAGTTCTTC	CASSFDGGGYNEQFF
TRBD1	NA	TRBV12-3/TRBV12-4	TRBJ1-6	TGTGCCAGCAGCAGGGACAGGGGAAATTCACCCCTCCACTTT	CASSRDRGNSPLHF
NA	NA	TRBV15	TRBJ2-7	TGTGCCACCAGCAGAGGGATTAACCCCTACGAGCAGTACTTC	CATSRGINPYEQYF
NA	NA	TRBV28	TRBJ2-7	TGTGCCAGCATAGGCCCCGGACAGAGAAGTCGATACGAGCAGTACTTC	CASIGPGQRSRYEQYF
NA	many	TRBV5-1	TRBJ2-6	TGCGCCAGCAGCTTACTGGGGGCCCCTGGGGCCAACGTCCTGACTTTC	CASSLLGAPGANVLTF
NA	few	TRBV27	TRBJ1-6	TGTGCCAGCAGTTTAGACAGTACCCTACCCCTCCACTTT	CASSLDSTLPLHF
NA	NA	TRBV6-5	TRBJ2-7	TGTGCTAGCAGTTTTAGGGGGAGCGAGCAGTACTTC	CASSFRGSEQYF
NA	once	TRBV20-1	TRBJ1-2	TGCAGTGCTAGAGATATGAGGGGGGACTATGGCTACACCTTC	CSARDMRGDYGYTF
NA	NA	TRBV20-1	TRBJ1-5	TGCAGTGCCCGACAGCGAGGTAATCAGCCCCAGCATTTT	CSARQRGNQPQHF
TRBD1	many	TRBV29-1	TRBJ1-2	TGCAGCGTCGGACAGGGAGAGGACTATGGCTACACCTTC	CSVGQGEDYGYTF
NA	NA	TRBV5-1	TRBJ2-5	TGCGCCAGCAGCTTATCTCTCGGGAATGAGCAGTACTTC	CASSLSLGNEQYF
TRBD2	NA	TRBV20-1	TRBJ2-5	TGCAGTGCAAAGGGATTAGCGGGGGGGCAAGAGACCCGGTACTTC	CSAKGLAGGQETRYF
NA	NA	TRBV10-3	TRBJ2-2	TGTGCCATCAGTGAGATGGGGGACGGGGAGCTGTTTTTT	CAISEMGDGELFF
TRBD2	once	TRBV11-2	TRBJ2-1	TGTGCCAGCAGCCCCAACCTGGGCGGGGGGAACAATGAGCAGTTCTTC	CASSPNLGGGNNEQFF
NA	few	TRBV10-3	TRBJ1-5	TGTGCCATCAGTGGTAACAGAGACAGCAATCAGCCCCAGCATTTT	CAISGNRDSNQPQHF
NA	few	TRBV6-6	TRBJ1-2	TGTGCCAGCAGTTACTCGACTGTGGGTGGCTACACCTTC	CASSYSTVGGYTF
TRBD1	NA	TRBV7-8	TRBJ2-4	TGTGCCAGCAGCGTAGGGGACAGCCCGTTCAAAAACATTCAGTACTTC	CASSVGDSPFKNIQYF
NA	once	TRBV6-5	TRBJ1-2	TGTGCCAGCAGTTACTCAGGGAACAATGGCTACACCTTC	CASSYSGNNGYTF